This T cell receptor beta chain was documented in a study of shared clonotypes between healthy human individuals (dated by TCRdb to the early 2020s). For the wider study: The cohort included three men and a couple of women between 18 and 49 years of age. For each donor, CD4 naive and CD4 memory were each given three plates, CD8 naive was given two plates, and CD8 memory was given one plate. To estimate repertoire size and how much clonotype sharing occurs between individuals, the study deeply sequenced the blood TCR repertoires of five healthy adults. To increase sequencing depth and limit assay-specific biases, TCR repertoire library preparation and sequencing were carried out by different laboratories using diverse techniques. Leukapheresis yielded between about 0.9 and 10 billion PBMCs per donor.

Sequences GTSNPN (CDR1) and SVGIG (CDR2) are obtained from the germline V gene (reference sequence). Trimming leaves V shorter by 8 bases and J shorter by 3 bases, with the junction holding 9 bases beyond the gene matches. The CDR3 goes from the cysteine to the phenylalanine over 13 residues. Only CDR3 DNA is held: 39 bases, read in frame from base 1. Summary of the overall study and its limitations: Sampling was restricted to blood, and TCR repertoires in tissues likely differ from the TCR repertoires found in blood. Incomplete sequencing was indicated by rarefaction of sorted-subset datasets, despite the large sequencing depth. Naive subsets generally had larger estimated clonotype richness than memory subsets. Compared with non-shared clonotypes, clonotypes shared by all four sorted-subset donors had higher generation probabilities. Pairwise subsampling indicated that sequencing depth was expected to affect the degree of clonotype sharing among donors. The small number of donors limited the genetic and exposure-history diversity represented. When four donors were compared, the shared fraction of clonotypes was roughly 5% for naive CD4, about 4% for naive CD8, 2% to 2.5% for memory CD4, and less than 0.5% for memory CD8.

The donors were healthy, HIV-negative adults who had no recently reported acute infections or vaccinations. All donors were Caucasian adults living in Nashville, Tennessee, USA. CD4+ T cells were enriched by magnetic negative selection; naive cells were then positively selected on CD45RA, and the negative fraction formed the memory subset. After blood collection by leukapheresis, PBMCs were isolated using Ficoll-Histopaque density gradient centrifugation and then cryopreserved in the vapor phase of liquid nitrogen. Purity and quantity of every magnetically sorted T cell population were checked by analytical flow cytometry. From each sorted fraction, genomic DNA was isolated and quantified by UV absorbance on a Nanodrop 2000c. Using the deep immunoSEQ assay, multiplex PCR amplified TCR CDR3 regions from genomic DNA. Extracted genomic DNA from each cell subset was distributed evenly across all wells of several immunoSEQ 96-well plates, and each plate was treated as a replicate. For sorted subsets, 150 to 250 ng genomic DNA, equal to about 30,000 T cell genomes, was loaded into each replicate PCR. Purified libraries were measured with a Qubit 3.0 fluorometer, size-checked on a Bioanalyzer 2100, and measured again with the KAPA Library Quantification kit. A separate single-read 150-cycle Illumina NextSeq 550 flow cell was used to sequence each immunoSEQ 96-well plate. Concerning the study's data processing: The immunoSEQ output contained only junctional sequences without quality scores, so filtering could not match that applied to full-length reads. To assign V/J genes and CDR3, sequences were annotated against IMGT germline references using PyIR, a Python wrapper for IgBLAST v1.9. Any read was removed if the V/J assignment was weak (E-value above 1e-6), the CDR3 was missing, or the read contained stop codons, out-of-frame junctions, or ambiguous translated residues. V3J clonotypes were defined by identical inferred V gene, J gene, and CDR3 amino acid sequence. To compute the percentage overlap between repertoires, the number of shared unique clonotypes was divided by the size of the smaller repertoire. Three approaches were used to assess repertoire richness: RTK rarefaction, the Chao1 estimator, and Recon v2.1 estimates of unobserved clonotypes. Generation probabilities for all TCRbeta clonotypes obtained by the gDNA method from four donors were computed using OLGA. Here the immuneACCESS table is served through TCRdb, limited to in-frame sequences with V and J called. Missing clones are a known gap in these copies; in checked studies unresolved V genes cover under half, and the rest lacks a known reason. The V and J calls and clone size come from that table; D and trimming were worked out from the DNA. The sample table shows 330,000 or so clones, and roughly 70% are seen once. The top ten clones comprise approximately 10% of the sample.

About this clone: Which antigen it targets is not known. No much larger clonotype is one base removed from it; base qualities were not supplied.

The rearrangement joined TRBV30 to TRBJ1-2; 7 bases in between match TRBD1. Sequenced sample: memory CD4+ T cells sorted from blood. Per the publication, the cell subset or site label means: CD45RA-negative fraction. This sequence was found in a man aged 25 to 40 in good health. The DNA sequence follows: TGTGCCGGGGAAGGGGGCGCAGACTATGGCTACACCTTC. It translates to CAGEGGADYGYTF.